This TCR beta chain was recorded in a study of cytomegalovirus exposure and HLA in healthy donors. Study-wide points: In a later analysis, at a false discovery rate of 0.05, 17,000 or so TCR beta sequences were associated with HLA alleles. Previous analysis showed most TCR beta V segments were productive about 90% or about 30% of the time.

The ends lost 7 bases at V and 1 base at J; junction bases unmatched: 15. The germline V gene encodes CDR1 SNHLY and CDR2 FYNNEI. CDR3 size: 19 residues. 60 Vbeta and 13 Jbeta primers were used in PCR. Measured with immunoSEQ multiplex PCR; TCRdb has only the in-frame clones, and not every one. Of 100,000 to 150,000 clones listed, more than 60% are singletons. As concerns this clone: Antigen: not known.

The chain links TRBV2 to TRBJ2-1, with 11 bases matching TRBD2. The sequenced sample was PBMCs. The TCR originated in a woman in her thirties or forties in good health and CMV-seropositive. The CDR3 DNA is TGTGCCAGCATGCCCTCCATTAGACTAGCGGGACAGTCCTACAATGAGCAGTTCTTC. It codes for CASMPSIRLAGQSYNEQFF.